These 15 T cell receptor beta chains came from one sample sequenced in a study of Ad26.COV2.S vaccination and SARS-CoV-2 variants (dated by TCRdb to about 2021). The treatment or condition label, read with the paper, signifies: 15 to 20 received Ad26.COV2.S at low or high dose, single or two shots; five or six received placebo; per-sample allocation not given. Repertoires of vaccine and placebo recipients were sequenced from samples collected on day 63 after the first injection. The library was generated by the immunoSEQ multiplex PCR assay. As stored in TCRdb, this immuneACCESS dataset retains in-frame rearrangements with V and J assigned. A fraction of the clones does not appear; measured against another copy, unresolved V genes explain less than half of the discrepancy, and the remainder lacks a known reason. The sample contains about 410,000 clones, about nine tenths of them found a single time. The ten largest clones take up roughly 3% of the sample.

The sample in question was peripheral blood, obtained in a trial of Ad26.COV2.S vaccine versus placebo. Source of these receptors: a person aged 18-65 years who received the Ad26.COV2.S COVID-19 vaccine or a placebo.

This clone was seen once. The chain uses TRBV6-5 and TRBJ1-2; 7 bases line up with TRBD1. The CDR3 has 15 amino acids. Trimming cost V 7 bases and J 4 bases; bases outside gene matches: 12. The germline gives CDR1 MNHEY, CDR2 SVGAGI. This CDR3 is CASTPRDRVLYGYTF. CDR3 nucleotides: TGTGCCAGCACCCCAAGGGACAGAGTACTCTATGGCTACACCTTC.

This chain uses TRBV7-9 with TRBJ1-2; TRBD1 matches at 7 bases. The germline V gene has CDR1 SEHNR and CDR2 FQNEAQ (reference sequence). The V and J ends lost 5 bases and 8 bases, in that order; junction bases with no gene match: 8. The CDR3 has 13 residues. CDR3 protein: CASSQRGRGGYTF. The CDR3, as DNA: TGTGCCAGCAGCCAAAGGGGGCGAGGGGGCTACACCTTC. The full variable domain, completed using reference TRBV7-9 and TRBJ1-2, is DTGVSQNPRHKITKRGQNVTFRCDPISEHNRLYWYRQTLGQGPEFLTYFQNEAQLEKSRLLSDRFSAERPKGSFSTLEIQRTEQGDSAMYLCASSQRGRGGYTFGSGTRLTVV.

This chain links TRBV29-1 with TRBJ1-4, with a weak D call TRBD1 (6 bases). Germline CDR1 SQVTM, CDR2 ANQGSEA. The CDR3 contains 13 residues. Trimming took 6 bases from V and 7 from J, leaving 15 bases between them. CDR3 sequence (DNA): TGCAGCGTAAAAGGGGGTGGATCTGAAAAACTGTTTTTT. Translating it yields CSVKGGGSEKLFF.

This rearrangement joins TRBV30 to TRBJ1-6; unclear D gene. Trimming pared 2 bases from V and 7 bases from J, leaving 9 bases between. The CDR3 contains 13 residues. CDR1 is GTSNPN, CDR2 SVGIG, per germline (reference sequence). DNA of the CDR3: TGTGCCTGGAGTTGGAGTGAGAATTCACCCCTCCACTTT. It encodes CAWSWSENSPLHF. The variable domain in full, with the rest retrieved from reference TRBV30 and TRBJ1-6, is SQTIHQWPATLVQPVGSPLSLECTVEGTSNPNLYWYRQAAGRGLQLLFYSVGIGQISSEVPQNLSASRPQDRQFILSSKKLLLSDSGFYLCAWSWSENSPLHFGNGTRLTVT.

In DNA form, the CDR3 reads TGTGCCAGCAGTGTATTATTGGGACAGGCCGTTCACTCTGGAAACACCATATATTTT. Translation gives CASSVLLGQAVHSGNTIYF. This chain links TRBV2 with TRBJ1-3; the match to TRBD1 covers 8 bases. CDR1 SNHLY and CDR2 FYNNEI come from the germline V gene. The CDR3 runs to 19 residues. V lost 4 bases and J lost 0; bases outside the gene matches: 14. Drawing the rest from reference TRBV2 and TRBJ1-3, the complete variable domain is EPEVTQTPSHQVTQMGQEVILRCVPISNHLYFYWYRQILGQKVEFLVSFYNNEISEKSEIFDDQFSVERPDGSNFTLKIRSTKLEDSAMYFCASSVLLGQAVHSGNTIYFGEGSWLTVV.

This clone showed up just a few times. The chain has TRBV19 and TRBJ2-2; perhaps TRBD1 as D (5 bases). CDR3 length equals 16 residues. The V and J ends lost 1 base and 4 bases respectively, with 13 bases between them. Germline CDR1 and CDR2: LNHDA and SQIVND (reference sequence). The CDR3 coding sequence is TGTGCCAGTAGTATAGGGGGCGAGTTTGTCACCGGGGAGCTGTTTTTT. Amino acid sequence: CASSIGGEFVTGELFF. Full variable domain (rest looked up from reference TRBV19 and TRBJ2-2): DGGITQSPKYLFRKEGQNVTLSCEQNLNHDAMYWYRQDPGQGLRLIYYSQIVNDFQKGDIAEGYSVSREKKESFPLTVTSAQKNPTAFYLCASSIGGEFVTGELFFGEGSRLTVL.

This clone has ten or more counts. This chain links TRBV30 with TRBJ2-3; D might be TRBD2 (6 bases). V gave up 2 bases and J gave up 5 bases, with 8 bases separating them. Looked up from germline, CDR1 is GTSNPN and CDR2 is SVGIG (reference sequence). The CDR3 runs to 12 residues. The CDR3 bases are TGTGCCTGGAGTCGGGGAGGAGATACGCAGTATTTT. Its translation: CAWSRGGDTQYF. Full variable domain (missing parts from reference TRBV30 and TRBJ2-3): SQTIHQWPATLVQPVGSPLSLECTVEGTSNPNLYWYRQAAGRGLQLLFYSVGIGQISSEVPQNLSASRPQDRQFILSSKKLLLSDSGFYLCAWSRGGDTQYFGPGTRLTVL.

The chain couples TRBV29-1 to TRBJ1-1; D is ambiguous. The V gene's germline CDR1 is SQVTM and CDR2 ANQGSEA. V was trimmed by 1 base and J by 1 base, leaving 7 bases between them. This CDR3 region has 13 residues. The CDR3 bases are TGCAGCGTTGAAGGTCGGCAGAACACTGAAGCTTTCTTT. Translation: CSVEGRQNTEAFF.

The chain joins TRBV5-1 to TRBJ2-1, with 7 bases identical to TRBD1. After removal of 0 bases from V and 4 bases from J, the junction contained 4 bases not matched to a gene. Per the germline V gene, CDR1 is SGHRS and CDR2 is YFSETQ. There are 15 residues in the CDR3. The CDR3 is CASSLVQGPYNEQFF. The DNA for the CDR3 is TGCGCCAGCAGCTTGGTACAGGGGCCTTACAATGAGCAGTTCTTC.

The chain recombines TRBV5-5 with TRBJ1-4; unclear D gene. The CDR3 runs 13 residues. Germline V gene data show CDR1 as SGHKS and CDR2 as YYEKEE (reference sequence). Trimming cost V 0 bases and J 8 bases, with 8 bases left between them. CDR3 nucleotide sequence: TGTGCCAGCAGCTTGGCGAGTCCCGAAAAACTGTTTTTT. Translated: CASSLASPEKLFF.

A note on this clone: The sample holds other DNA sequences that translate to the same CDR3. The rearrangement links TRBV7-9 to TRBJ1-5, with 9 bases identical to TRBD1. Germline V gives CDR1 SEHNR, CDR2 FQNEAQ (reference sequence). Trimming took 6 bases from V and 4 from J; bases not matched to a gene: 4. The CDR3 is 14 residues long. CDR3 nucleotides: TGTGCCAGCAGTCGACAGGGGGGGAATCAGCCCCAGCATTTT. Translating gives CASSRQGGNQPQHF. Full variable domain (rest looked up from reference TRBV7-9 and TRBJ1-5): DTGVSQNPRHKITKRGQNVTFRCDPISEHNRLYWYRQTLGQGPEFLTYFQNEAQLEKSRLLSDRFSAERPKGSFSTLEIQRTEQGDSAMYLCASSRQGGNQPQHFGDGTRLSIL.

This sequence joins TRBV19 and TRBJ2-1; 10 bases map to TRBD1. Germline lookup yields CDR1 LNHDA and CDR2 SQIVND (reference sequence). This CDR3 comprises 16 residues. Losses at the gene ends were 3 bases for V and 5 bases for J; bases not matched to a gene: 7. CDR3 DNA: TGTGCCAGTAGTATGACAGGGGGCGGAAAGGACAATGAGCAGTTCTTC. Translated: CASSMTGGGKDNEQFF.

The rearrangement links TRBV29-1 to TRBJ2-5, with 7 bases aligning to TRBD2. CDR1 and CDR2 from the germline V gene are SQVTM and ANQGSEA. The CDR3 is 15 amino acids. J was trimmed by 5 bases and V by 5 bases; bases with no gene match: 14. The chain's CDR3 is CSVRGLVGVKETQYF. The DNA for the CDR3 is TGCAGCGTTCGCGGACTAGTCGGGGTTAAGGAGACCCAGTACTTC.

The rearrangement uses TRBV4-3 and TRBJ2-3, with a tentative D call TRBD1 (5 bases). The CDR3 sequence is 15 residues long. Trimming removed 4 bases at V and 4 bases at J, with 15 bases between. The germline gives CDR1 LGHNA, CDR2 YSLEER. CDR3 amino acids: CASSPDWGGADTQYF. As DNA, the CDR3 is TGCGCCAGCAGCCCCGACTGGGGCGGCGCAGATACGCAGTATTTT.

This chain uses TRBV11-2 with TRBJ1-1, with TRBD1 as a possible D gene (5 bases). Germline CDR1 SGHAT, CDR2 FQNNGV. Trimming removed 3 bases at V and 0 bases at J, with 14 bases between. The CDR3 runs 16 residues. DNA for the CDR3: TGTGCCAGCAGCTTCCGACAGTCCGTCATGAACACTGAAGCTTTCTTT. It translates to CASSFRQSVMNTEAFF. The complete variable domain, with remaining parts taken from reference TRBV11-2 and TRBJ1-1, reads EAGVAQSPRYKIIEKRQSVAFWCNPISGHATLYWYQQILGQGPKLLIQFQNNGVVDDSQLPKDRFSAERLKGVDSTLKIQPAKLEDSAVYLCASSFRQSVMNTEAFFGQGTRLTVV.